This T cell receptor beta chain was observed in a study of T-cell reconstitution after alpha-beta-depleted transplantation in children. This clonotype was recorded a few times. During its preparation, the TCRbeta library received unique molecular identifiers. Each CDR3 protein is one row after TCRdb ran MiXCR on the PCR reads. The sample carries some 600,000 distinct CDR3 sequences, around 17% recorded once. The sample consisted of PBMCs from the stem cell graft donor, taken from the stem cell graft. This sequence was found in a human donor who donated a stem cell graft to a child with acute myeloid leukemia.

The CDR3 coding sequence is TGCAGTGCTCCTAGAGGGGGGACGTACAATGAGCAGTTCTTC. Protein product: CSAPRGGTYNEQFF. This chain connects TRBV20-1 to TRBJ2-1; tentatively, D is TRBD1 or TRBD2 (6 bases each). V lost 5 bases and J lost 4, with 15 bases in between. The CDR3 has 14 amino acids. Germline values: CDR1 DFQATT, CDR2 SNEGSKA (reference sequence).